This is a list of T cell receptor beta chains from one sample in a study of identical twins. TCRdb called the 5' RACE reads again in MiXCR, with one record for every CDR3 protein. Here the sample spans about 790,000 distinct CDR3 sequences, about 18% being singletons. These data are also associated with another study on T cells expressing NK-cell markers.

The sample taken for sequencing was PBMCs. The receptors stem from a woman under 30 in good health. The CDR3 runs from the conserved cysteine through the conserved F or W. A D gene is named only where the DNA matches it firmly. Clone sizes are given selectively: once, few, many, or a class where the clone is expanded.

size: few; J: TRBJ2-3; V: TRBV5-6; D: TRBD2; DNA: TGTGCCAGCAGGCTACCTAGCGGAGTAACAGATACGCAGTATTTT; CDR3: CASRLPSGVTDTQYF
size: -; J: TRBJ1-6; V: TRBV2; D: TRBD1; DNA: TGTGCCAGCAGCAGACAGGGTCCCAATTCACCCCTCCACTTT; CDR3: CASSRQGPNSPLHF
size: -; J: TRBJ2-5; V: TRBV27; D: -; DNA: TGTGCCAGCAGAATTGTCAGGGCATCGATTGAGACCCAGTACTTC; CDR3: CASRIVRASIETQYF
size: -; J: TRBJ2-7; V: TRBV15; D: -; DNA: TGTGCCACCGGACGAGACACCACCTACGAGCAGTACTTC; CDR3: CATGRDTTYEQYF
size: few; J: TRBJ1-1; V: TRBV20-1; D: -; DNA: TGCAGTGCTAGAGGTCCAACTGAAGCTTTCTTT; CDR3: CSARGPTEAFF
size: -; J: TRBJ1-5; V: TRBV5-1; D: -; DNA: TGCGCCAGCAGCTTGGATGGGGAAAGGCAGCCCCAGCATTTT; CDR3: CASSLDGERQPQHF
size: few; J: TRBJ1-1; V: TRBV20-1; D: TRBD1; DNA: TGCAGTGCGAGGACAGGGTTCGGTGAAGCTTTCTTT; CDR3: CSARTGFGEAFF
size: -; J: TRBJ2-7; V: TRBV13; D: -; DNA: TGTGCCAGCAGCTTAGATGGGGTCTACGAGCAGTACTTC; CDR3: CASSLDGVYEQYF
size: -; J: TRBJ1-1; V: TRBV20-1; D: -; DNA: TGCAGTGCTAGTTCTTTTAACACTGAAGCTTTCTTT; CDR3: CSASSFNTEAFF
size: -; J: TRBJ2-1; V: TRBV7-7; D: -; DNA: TGTGCTAGCAGCTCACCAGGGATCCAGCCCCACAATGAGCAGTTCTTC; CDR3: CASSSPGIQPHNEQFF
size: few; J: TRBJ2-7; V: TRBV12-3/TRBV12-4; D: -; DNA: TGTGCCAGCAGTCAAAAGGCTCCTCCGTCGGTCCACGAGCAGTACTTC; CDR3: CASSQKAPPSVHEQYF
size: few; J: TRBJ2-3; V: TRBV29-1; D: -; DNA: TGCAGCGTTGATTCCGGGACTTCTGATACGCAGTATTTT; CDR3: CSVDSGTSDTQYF
size: -; J: TRBJ2-2; V: TRBV20-1; D: -; DNA: TGCAGTGCTAGACCAGGGCCCGGGGAGCTGTTTTTT; CDR3: CSARPGPGELFF
size: few; J: TRBJ2-2; V: TRBV30; D: -; DNA: TGTGCCTGGCAGGGGGGGCACACCGGGGAGCTGTTTTTT; CDR3: CAWQGGHTGELFF
size: -; J: TRBJ2-7; V: TRBV20-1; D: TRBD2; DNA: TGCAGTGCTAGAGGCGGGGGAACCTCCTACGAGCAGTACTTC; CDR3: CSARGGGTSYEQYF
size: -; J: TRBJ2-3; V: TRBV30; D: -; DNA: TGTGCCTGGAGTCCTGGGACTGTAAGATTCACAGATACGCAGTATTTT; CDR3: CAWSPGTVRFTDTQYF
size: few; J: TRBJ2-1; V: TRBV11-2; D: -; DNA: TGTGCCAGCAGCCCCCGCCTTTCCGGGGGAAGAAGGGCGAGGAATGAGCAGTTCTTC; CDR3: CASSPRLSGGRRARNEQFF
size: -; J: TRBJ2-5; V: TRBV12-3/TRBV12-4; D: TRBD2; DNA: TGTGCCAGCAGTCCAAGCGGGGTGTACGGGACCCAGTACTTC; CDR3: CASSPSGVYGTQYF
size: once; J: TRBJ2-1; V: TRBV6-5; D: -; DNA: TGTGCCAGACCGGACAATGAGCAGTTCTTC; CDR3: CARPDNEQFF
size: -; J: TRBJ1-3; V: TRBV18; D: -; DNA: TGTGCCAGCTCACGAGAGACCTCTGGAAACACCATATATTTT; CDR3: CASSRETSGNTIYF
size: -; J: TRBJ2-6; V: TRBV5-5; D: -; DNA: TGTGCCAGCAGTCTTAGGGGGGCCAACGTCCTGACTTTC; CDR3: CASSLRGANVLTF
size: -; J: TRBJ2-7; V: TRBV6-1; D: TRBD1; DNA: TGTGCCAGCAGCCGGGACAGGGGGCCAGCCTACGAGCAGTACTTC; CDR3: CASSRDRGPAYEQYF
size: -; J: TRBJ2-7; V: TRBV5-5; D: TRBD2; DNA: TGTGCCAGCAGCTTGATCCCTAGCGGGAGTTCCTACGAGCAGTACTTC; CDR3: CASSLIPSGSSYEQYF
size: -; J: TRBJ2-6; V: TRBV29-1; D: -; DNA: TGCAGCGTACACCTCGTAATTTCTGGGGCCAACGTCCTGACTTTC; CDR3: CSVHLVISGANVLTF
size: many; J: TRBJ2-7; V: TRBV6-5; D: -; DNA: TGTGCCAGCAGTTCAACGACCTACGAGCAGTACTTC; CDR3: CASSSTTYEQYF
size: few; J: TRBJ2-1; V: TRBV7-2; D: TRBD2; DNA: TGTGCCAGCAGCCCCCGGACTAGCGGGATATATGAGCAGTTCTTC; CDR3: CASSPRTSGIYEQFF
size: -; J: TRBJ2-1; V: TRBV20-1; D: -; DNA: TGCAGTGCCGGAATGGGAGTGGTGTACAATGAGCAGTTCTTC; CDR3: CSAGMGVVYNEQFF
size: -; J: TRBJ1-1; V: TRBV7-9; D: -; DNA: TGTGCCAGCAGCACCCAACCGACTGAAGCTTTCTTT; CDR3: CASSTQPTEAFF
size: many; J: TRBJ2-1; V: TRBV9; D: TRBD1; DNA: TGCGCCAGCAGCGTGGACAGGGGACCTTACAATGAGCAGTTCTTC; CDR3: CASSVDRGPYNEQFF
size: -; J: TRBJ2-2; V: TRBV7-9; D: -; DNA: TGTGCCAGCAGCCGAGCGGCCGTCGACGGGGAGCTGTTTTTT; CDR3: CASSRAAVDGELFF
size: few; J: TRBJ2-1; V: TRBV5-6; D: -; DNA: TGTGCCAGCAGGAGGATGGGGTACAATGAGCAGTTCTTC; CDR3: CASRRMGYNEQFF
size: -; J: TRBJ1-6; V: TRBV12-3/TRBV12-4; D: -; DNA: TGTGCCAGCAGTTTTGGGACCGTTACATATAATTCACCCCTCCACTTT; CDR3: CASSFGTVTYNSPLHF
size: -; J: TRBJ2-7; V: TRBV20-1; D: TRBD2; DNA: TGCAGTGTAGGGACTAGCCGAACCTACGAGCAGTACTTC; CDR3: CSVGTSRTYEQYF
size: -; J: TRBJ2-2; V: TRBV20-1; D: TRBD2; DNA: TGCAGTGCTAGACGCGGGACTAGCGGGAGGGCCGGCACCGGGGAGCTGTTTTTT; CDR3: CSARRGTSGRAGTGELFF
size: many; J: TRBJ1-6; V: TRBV20-1; D: -; DNA: TGCAGTGCTACCCAGGGGAATTCACCCCTCCACTTT; CDR3: CSATQGNSPLHF
size: few; J: TRBJ2-7; V: TRBV3-1; D: -; DNA: TGTGCCAGCAGCCAGGCCGGCGGGGCCCCCTCCTACGAGCAGTACTTC; CDR3: CASSQAGGAPSYEQYF
size: many; J: TRBJ2-7; V: TRBV12-3/TRBV12-4; D: -; DNA: TGTGCCAGCAGTATAACCTACGAGCAGTACTTC; CDR3: CASSITYEQYF
size: -; J: TRBJ2-1; V: TRBV20-1; D: -; DNA: TGCAGTGCTAGGGCCGGGATCAATGAGCAGTTCTTC; CDR3: CSARAGINEQFF
size: many; J: TRBJ2-1; V: TRBV7-2; D: -; DNA: TGTGCCAGCAGCTTAGGGGAAGGGTTATACTATGAGCAGTTCTTC; CDR3: CASSLGEGLYYEQFF
size: few; J: TRBJ1-2; V: TRBV10-3; D: -; DNA: TGTGCCATCAGTGAGTCGAACTATGGCTACACCTTC; CDR3: CAISESNYGYTF
size: many; J: TRBJ2-1; V: TRBV10-3; D: -; DNA: TGTGCCATCAGTGCCGGGCCCTCCATTTGGCCCTACAATGAGCAGTTCTTC; CDR3: CAISAGPSIWPYNEQFF
size: many; J: TRBJ1-5; V: TRBV6-1; D: -; DNA: TGTGCCAGCAGTGGGGACAATGGGAGCAATCAGCCCCAGCATTTT; CDR3: CASSGDNGSNQPQHF
size: -; J: TRBJ2-7; V: TRBV20-1; D: TRBD1; DNA: TGCAGTGCTAGAGACCCAATTCAGGGGGCGCAAGAGCAGTACTTC; CDR3: CSARDPIQGAQEQYF
size: few; J: TRBJ2-1; V: TRBV15; D: -; DNA: TGTGCCACCAGTATAGCTCTCTCCCTAGACAATGAGCAGTTCTTC; CDR3: CATSIALSLDNEQFF
size: -; J: TRBJ2-2; V: TRBV7-8; D: -; DNA: TGTGCCAGCAGCGGACAGAGACTAACCACCGGGGAGCTGTTTTTT; CDR3: CASSGQRLTTGELFF
size: many; J: TRBJ1-2; V: TRBV12-3/TRBV12-4; D: TRBD1; DNA: TGTGCCAGCAGTTTAAAGGGGGGACAGGGGGCTACCTACACCTTC; CDR3: CASSLKGGQGATYTF
size: few; J: TRBJ2-3; V: TRBV27; D: TRBD2; DNA: TGTGCCAGCAGCCCCGGGACTACCCTCACAGATACGCAGTATTTT; CDR3: CASSPGTTLTDTQYF
size: few; J: TRBJ2-3; V: TRBV4-1; D: -; DNA: TGCGCCAGCAGCCACGGTCCCCGGGACTCGATCCCGACAGATACGCAGTATTTT; CDR3: CASSHGPRDSIPTDTQYF
size: -; J: TRBJ2-7; V: TRBV11-2; D: -; DNA: TGTGCCAGCAGTTTTGCGGGACCCACCTACGAGCAGTACTTC; CDR3: CASSFAGPTYEQYF
size: -; J: TRBJ2-7; V: TRBV20-1; D: TRBD2; DNA: TGCAGTGCAACTAGGCGGGGCGGGAGGGCGACCTACGAGCAGTACTTC; CDR3: CSATRRGGRATYEQYF
size: -; J: TRBJ2-7; V: TRBV27; D: -; DNA: TGTGCCAGCAGTTTACTGGGACGCAGTAGCTCCTACGAGCAGTACTTC; CDR3: CASSLLGRSSSYEQYF
size: -; J: TRBJ2-2; V: TRBV20-1; D: -; DNA: TGCAGTGCCCCGTCTCTCACCGGGGAGCTGTTTTTT; CDR3: CSAPSLTGELFF
size: few; J: TRBJ1-3; V: TRBV4-3; D: -; DNA: TGCGCCAGCAGCCAAGATCGGGGCCCCCCTGCAGGAAACACCATATATTTT; CDR3: CASSQDRGPPAGNTIYF
size: -; J: TRBJ2-7; V: TRBV11-2; D: -; DNA: TGTGCCAGCAGCGCTGCCGTTGGGGGAAGCGAGCAGTACTTC; CDR3: CASSAAVGGSEQYF
size: few; J: TRBJ2-1; V: TRBV12-3/TRBV12-4; D: TRBD1; DNA: TGTGCCAGCAGCTCACAGGGGCGGCAGTTCTTC; CDR3: CASSSQGRQFF
size: -; J: TRBJ1-6; V: TRBV27; D: -; DNA: TGTGCCAGCAGTGAGAACACCCTTTCACCCCTCCACTTT; CDR3: CASSENTLSPLHF
size: few; J: TRBJ2-1; V: TRBV7-9; D: -; DNA: TGTGCCAGCCAGGGATGGGGCCCAAGCACATACAATGAGCAGTTCTTC; CDR3: CASQGWGPSTYNEQFF